This T cell receptor (beta chain) was obtained from a study of regulatory T cells in long-lasting Graves disease. Stated time point: persistent/refractory GD, antithyroid drugs over 5 years with positive TRAb. RNA isolated from PBMCs was used to make the TCR library. Whole-study findings and limits: With a small sample size, accuracy may have been reduced. Persistent disease samples used TRBV28, TRBJ1-2 and TRBJ2-5 preferentially. Newly diagnosed Graves' patients had higher TCR diversity than persistent ones.

Germline V gene lookup returns CDR1 MDHEN and CDR2 SYDVKM. V lost 8 bases to trimming and J lost 0 bases; unmatched junction nucleotides: 6. The CDR3 has 16 amino acids. TCR beta libraries were built with iRepertoire HTBI primers and Arm-PCR of CDR3 regions. Each CDR3 protein is one row after TCRdb ran MiXCR on the multiplex PCR reads. The profile shows around 400,000 distinct CDR3 sequences, approximately 23% of them singletons. A remark on this clonotype: Its antigen is still unknown.

This rearrangement joins TRBV28 to TRBJ2-6; 8 bases are shared with TRBD1. This TCR was recovered from a woman aged 40 to 50 with Graves disease. The sequenced sample was peripheral blood mononuclear cells (PBMCs), obtained when the disease was refractory, from a patient treated with antithyroid drugs. The CDR3 nucleotides read TGTGCCAGCGAAACAGGGGGTAGCTCTGGGGCCAACGTCCTGACTTTC. It is translated as CASETGGSSGANVLTF. Variable domain in full (rest from reference TRBV28 and TRBJ2-6): DVKVTQSSRYLVKRTGEKVFLECVQDMDHENMFWYRQDPGLGLRLIYFSYDVKMKEKGDIPEGYSVSREKKERFSLILESASTNQTSMYLCASETGGSSGANVLTFGAGSRLTVL.